These 20 T cell receptor beta chains came from one sample sequenced in a study of shared clonotypes between healthy human individuals. CD45RO-negative cells were positively selected for CCR7, leaving out terminally differentiated effector memory CD45RA+ cells. Sequenced by immunoSEQ multiplex PCR; TCRdb stores in-frame clones only, minus some. The data hold about 2.1 million clones, with approximately 92% observed a single time. Sequenced material: naive CD8+ T cells from PBMCs. Every receptor here comes from a man between 18 and 35 years old in good health. Some clones in this sample may be carry-over from other donors' samples.

The chain employs TRBV5-1 and TRBJ2-7; possible D gene TRBD1, 6 bases. Trimming cost V 3 bases and J 4 bases, with 20 bases left between them. The CDR3 covers 16 residues. Germline loops: CDR1 SGHRS, CDR2 YFSETQ. As DNA, the CDR3 is TGCGCCAGCAGCTGGCCCACAGAGGGGGAGTCTTACGAGCAGTACTTC. This codes for CASSWPTEGESYEQYF.

This clone appeared a single time. The chain joins TRBV6-5 to TRBJ2-7, with 8 bases matching TRBD1. This CDR3 has 14 amino acids. The V gene's germline CDR1 is MNHEY and CDR2 SVGAGI. V dropped 3 bases and J dropped 5; count of bases not matched to a gene: 6. CDR3 loop: CASSYLGQAHEQYF. In nucleotides, the CDR3 is TGTGCCAGCAGTTATTTGGGACAGGCCCACGAGCAGTACTTC.

The rearrangement links TRBV19 to TRBJ1-1; no clear D. Germline V gene lookup returns CDR1 LNHDA and CDR2 SQIVND (reference sequence). CDR3 length: 13 residues. Trimming cost V 5 bases and J 4 bases, with 11 bases left between them. The CDR3 is CASSVMFGTEAFF. In nucleotides, the CDR3 is TGTGCCAGTAGTGTGATGTTTGGCACTGAAGCTTTCTTT.

V is TRBV29-1 and J is TRBJ1-2; D ambiguous. V lost 0 bases to trimming and J lost 4 bases, with 9 bases between them. In germline, CDR1 is SQVTM, CDR2 ANQGSEA. CDR3 size: 13 residues. The CDR3 nucleotides read TGCAGCGTTGAAGACAGCATTTCCTATGGCTACACCTTC. It yields the protein CSVEDSISYGYTF.

The genes are TRBV6-6 and TRBJ2-7, with D possibly matching TRBD2 (5 bases). Trimming cost V 0 bases and J 6 bases, with 9 bases left between them. CDR3 length: 13 amino acids. CDR1 is MNHNY and CDR2 is SVGAGI in the germline V gene (reference sequence). The CDR3 loop reads CASSYSMGSEQYF. The CDR3 nucleotides read TGTGCCAGCAGTTACTCTATGGGGAGCGAGCAGTACTTC.

The chain employs TRBV14 and TRBJ2-7, with D uncertain. CDR1 SGHDN and CDR2 FVKESK come from the germline V gene. There are 13 residues in the CDR3. V was trimmed by 2 bases and J by 6 bases, leaving 11 bases between them. The CDR3 here is CASSQIKGPEQYF. The CDR3, as DNA: TGTGCCAGCAGCCAAATAAAGGGTCCCGAGCAGTACTTC.

This clone was seen a handful of times. The chain links TRBV28 to TRBJ1-1; D possibly corresponds to TRBD1 (5 bases). This CDR3 region has 14 residues. CDR1 is MDHEN and CDR2 is SYDVKM in the germline V gene. V was pared by 5 bases and J by 5 bases, with 15 bases between. The CDR3 reads CASSRGFRETEAFF. DNA for the CDR3: TGTGCCAGCAGTCGGGGGTTTAGGGAGACTGAAGCTTTCTTT.

The gene calls are TRBV4-3 and TRBJ2-3; D might be TRBD2 (6 bases). CDR3 size: 16 residues. Germline V gene lookup returns CDR1 LGHNA and CDR2 YSLEER. Trimming pared 4 bases from V and 2 bases from J, leaving 16 bases between. The CDR3 loop reads CASSRVTGLNTDTQYF. CDR3 bases: TGCGCCAGCAGCCGAGTTACGGGACTCAACACAGATACGCAGTATTTT.

This chain uses TRBV9 with TRBJ1-1, with 7 bases aligning to TRBD1. Germline-derived CDR1 and CDR2 are SGDLS and YYNGEE. The CDR3 is 15 residues long. The ends lost 7 bases at V and 1 base at J; junction bases unmatched: 10. The CDR3 loop reads CASSAGRGRNTEAFF. Here the CDR3 DNA reads TGTGCCAGCTCGGCGGGCAGGGGGAGGAACACTGAAGCTTTCTTT.

This chain links TRBV7-2 with TRBJ1-3; 7 positions match TRBD1. The CDR3 spans 14 residues. Germline trimming cut 6 bases from V and 3 bases from J; bases unmatched to any gene: 5. Per germline, CDR1 SGHTA and CDR2 FQGNSA. CDR3 nucleotides: TGTGCCAGCAGTAAGGGGGCGGGTGGAAACACCATATATTTT. Its protein product is CASSKGAGGNTIYF.

The rearrangement joins TRBV18 to TRBJ1-2, with D uncertain. This CDR3 is 15 amino acids long. Trimming removed 0 bases at V and 2 bases at J, with 10 bases between. Germline V gives CDR1 KGHSH, CDR2 LQKENI. The CDR3 spells CASSPPGHLNYGYTF. The CDR3 bases are TGTGCCAGCTCACCACCCGGCCATCTGAACTATGGCTACACCTTC.

This chain links TRBV19 with TRBJ2-1; the D is unclear. CDR3 length equals 14 residues. Trimming left V 5 bases short and J 6 bases short, with 14 bases between. CDR1 LNHDA and CDR2 SQIVND come from the germline V gene (reference sequence). In nucleotides, the CDR3 is TGTGCCAGTAGTGACCCTATGCGTCCCAATGAGCAGTTCTTC. This translates into CASSDPMRPNEQFF. The full variable domain, in which reference TRBV19 and TRBJ2-1 provide the parts outside the CDR3, is DGGITQSPKYLFRKEGQNVTLSCEQNLNHDAMYWYRQDPGQGLRLIYYSQIVNDFQKGDIAEGYSVSREKKESFPLTVTSAQKNPTAFYLCASSDPMRPNEQFFGPGTRLTVL.

The chain couples TRBV19 to TRBJ1-2; D is ambiguous. The CDR3 is 15 residues long. Trimming removed 6 bases at V and 6 bases at J, with 20 bases between. In germline, CDR1 is LNHDA, CDR2 SQIVND (reference sequence). Here the CDR3 reads CASSSRREIRNGYTF. CDR3 nucleotide sequence: TGTGCCAGTAGCTCAAGACGGGAAATCCGAAATGGCTACACCTTC.

The rearrangement links TRBV29-1 to TRBJ1-2; D unclear. Germline V gene lookup returns CDR1 SQVTM and CDR2 ANQGSEA. The CDR3 extends over 14 amino acids. Trimming left V 5 bases short and J 8 bases short, with 21 bases between. The CDR3, as DNA: TGCAGCGTTCCGACCGAAGGGTTGGCTTGGGGCTACACCTTC. Its translation: CSVPTEGLAWGYTF.

A few counts support this clone. The J gene is TRBJ2-7, the V gene TRBV7-7; 7 nucleotides line up with TRBD2. Looked up from germline, CDR1 is SSHAT and CDR2 is FNYEAQ (reference sequence). The CDR3 loop spans 13 amino acids. J was trimmed by 7 bases and V by 1 base; bases with no gene match: 4. In nucleotides, the CDR3 is TGTGCCAGCAGCTTAGGTGGAGCGGGAGAGCAGTACTTC. It encodes CASSLGGAGEQYF.

The gene calls are TRBV5-1 and TRBJ1-2, with no clear D. Germline V gene lookup returns CDR1 SGHRS and CDR2 YFSETQ. V lost 7 bases to trimming and J lost 6 bases, with 13 bases between them. The CDR3 sequence is 12 residues long. The DNA for the CDR3 is TGCGCCAGCTATGACCCTTCCCATGGCTACACCTTC. Amino acid sequence: CASYDPSHGYTF.

This sequence joins TRBV11-2 and TRBJ2-4; 7 nucleotides match TRBD1. CDR1 is SGHAT, CDR2 FQNNGV, per germline. CDR3 length: 14 amino acids. Losses at the gene ends were 5 bases for V and 3 bases for J; bases not matched to a gene: 4. CDR3 sequence: CASSPRDSKNIQYF. Here the CDR3 DNA reads TGTGCCAGCAGCCCAAGGGACAGCAAAAACATTCAGTACTTC. The complete variable domain, with remaining parts taken from reference TRBV11-2 and TRBJ2-4, reads EAGVAQSPRYKIIEKRQSVAFWCNPISGHATLYWYQQILGQGPKLLIQFQNNGVVDDSQLPKDRFSAERLKGVDSTLKIQPAKLEDSAVYLCASSPRDSKNIQYFGAGTRLSVL.

This chain connects TRBV28 to TRBJ2-7; possible D gene TRBD2, 6 bases. V was cut by 11 bases and J by 0 bases, with 20 bases left in between. The CDR3 loop spans 15 amino acids. The V gene's germline CDR1 is MDHEN and CDR2 SYDVKM. This CDR3 is CASQGGASRSYEQYF. The DNA for the CDR3 is TGTGCCTCTCAAGGCGGGGCCTCACGCTCCTACGAGCAGTACTTC. Based on the CDR3 plus reference TRBV28 and TRBJ2-7, the full variable domain is DVKVTQSSRYLVKRTGEKVFLECVQDMDHENMFWYRQDPGLGLRLIYFSYDVKMKEKGDIPEGYSVSREKKERFSLILESASTNQTSMYLCASQGGASRSYEQYFGPGTRLTVT.

Here the CDR3 reads CASSFPTSGRPSSYNEQFF. CDR3 DNA sequence: TGTGCCAGCAGTTTCCCTACTAGCGGGAGGCCGAGCTCCTACAATGAGCAGTTCTTC. The genes are TRBV28 and TRBJ2-1, with TRBD2 identical over 12 bases. The CDR3 runs 19 residues. Germline lookup yields CDR1 MDHEN and CDR2 SYDVKM. V dropped 3 bases and J dropped 0; count of bases not matched to a gene: 9.

The V call is TRBV14, the J call TRBJ2-7, with 7 bases lining up with TRBD1. V gave up 5 bases and J gave up 0 bases; unmatched junction bases: 4. The length of the CDR3 is 14 residues. The germline gives CDR1 SGHDN, CDR2 FVKESK. The CDR3 region has the DNA TGTGCCAGCAGCGCTTACAGGGGCTCCTACGAGCAGTACTTC. Protein sequence: CASSAYRGSYEQYF.